One and the same sample provided the 29 T cell receptor beta chains below, sequenced in a study of blood T cell repertoires in COVID-19. TCRdb's table, derived via immunoSEQ multiplex PCR, lists solely in-frame clones and lacks some. The sample consists of 200,000 to 300,000 clones, approximately 86% of them appearing once. The sequenced sample consisted of peripheral blood. The source of these receptors is a man aged 25 to 45 with active or convalescent COVID-19.

This clone appeared a single time. V gene TRBV27 combines with J gene TRBJ1-5; TRBD1 matches at 8 bases. The V gene's germline CDR1 is MNHEY and CDR2 SMNVEV (reference sequence). CDR3 size: 16 residues. V lost 0 bases and J lost 2; bases outside the gene matches: 3. CDR3 residues: CASSLSLGQGNQPQHF. In DNA form, the CDR3 reads TGTGCCAGCAGTTTATCTCTGGGACAGGGCAATCAGCCCCAGCATTTT.

The chain employs TRBV11-2 and TRBJ2-5; 10 positions match TRBD2. The germline V gene encodes CDR1 SGHAT and CDR2 FQNNGV. Losses at the gene ends were 1 base for V and 0 bases for J; bases not matched to a gene: 8. The CDR3 runs 18 residues. The CDR3 is CASSLGLAGASHQETQYF. The CDR3 coding sequence is TGTGCCAGCAGCTTAGGGCTAGCGGGGGCCTCCCACCAAGAGACCCAGTACTTC.

The chain uses TRBV27 and TRBJ2-3, with D perhaps matching TRBD1 (6 bases). The CDR3 spans 16 residues. With 6 bases removed from V and 2 bases from J, the gap between germline ends came to 18 bases. Germline V CDR1 and CDR2: MNHEY, SMNVEV (reference sequence). The CDR3 protein is CASRIGGFGNTDTQYF. CDR3 bases: TGTGCCAGCAGAATAGGGGGTTTTGGGAACACAGATACGCAGTATTTT.

V gene TRBV6-6 combines with J gene TRBJ2-7; 9 bases match TRBD1. From germline, CDR1 is MNHNY and CDR2 SVGAGI (reference sequence). There are 14 residues in the CDR3. Trimming at V came to 4 bases and at J to 9 bases, leaving 10 bases not matched to a gene. CDR3 DNA: TGTGCCAGCAGTTCGCGGACAGGGGCAGTCGGGCAGTACTTC. It is translated as CASSSRTGAVGQYF.

This chain connects TRBV3-1 (or the pseudogene TRBV3-2) to TRBJ2-5, with 10 bases aligning to TRBD2. The V gene's germline CDR1 is LGHDT and CDR2 YNNKEL (reference sequence). This CDR3 is built from 15 residues. Trimming cost V 4 bases and J 5 bases; bases outside gene matches: 7. The CDR3 DNA sequence: TGTGCCAGCAGCCGAAGCGGGGGGGCAATGGAGACCCAGTACTTC. Encoded protein: CASSRSGGAMETQYF.

The J gene is TRBJ2-2, the V gene TRBV19, with D perhaps TRBD1 (6 bases). The V end lost 7 bases, the J end lost 0 bases, and 12 bases lay between the germline ends. The CDR3 is made up of 15 amino acids. Germline loops: CDR1 LNHDA, CDR2 SQIVND (reference sequence). CDR3 sequence (DNA): TGTGCCAGTATCCGAAGGGACACGAACACCGGGGAGCTGTTTTTT. This translates into CASIRRDTNTGELFF.

The chain is built from TRBV18 and TRBJ2-7; 7 bases match TRBD1. The CDR3 runs to 15 residues. Trimming at V came to 3 bases and at J to 1 base, leaving 6 bases not matched to a gene. In germline, CDR1 is KGHSH, CDR2 LQKENI. The CDR3 loop is CASSPGTDSSYEQYF. In DNA form, the CDR3 reads TGTGCCAGCTCACCGGGGACAGATAGTTCCTACGAGCAGTACTTC.

This sequence joins TRBV6-4 and TRBJ2-3; D remains unclear. Germline values: CDR1 MRHNA, CDR2 SNTAGT. The CDR3 has 13 amino acids. V gave up 3 bases and J gave up 0 bases, with 4 bases separating them. As DNA, the CDR3 is TGTGCCAGCAGTGAGCGTAGCACAGATACGCAGTATTTT. As protein: CASSERSTDTQYF.

This chain connects TRBV2 to TRBJ2-1, with 8 bases aligning to TRBD2. J gave up 5 bases and V 8 bases, and 8 bases lay outside the gene matches. This CDR3 has 14 residues. Germline V CDR1 and CDR2: SNHLY, FYNNEI. The CDR3: CASSKSGGNNEQFF. CDR3 DNA sequence: TGTGCCAGCTCAAAGTCGGGGGGGAACAATGAGCAGTTCTTC.

The V gene is TRBV27, the J gene TRBJ1-1, with a tentative D call TRBD1 (6 bases). V lost 5 bases and J lost 4, with 23 bases in between. This CDR3 region has 17 residues. From germline, CDR1 is MNHEY and CDR2 SMNVEV (reference sequence). CDR3 loop: CASSPNPGGALFTEAFF. The CDR3 DNA follows: TGTGCCAGCAGTCCAAATCCGGGGGGCGCTTTATTCACTGAAGCTTTCTTT.

The chain carries TRBV5-1 and TRBJ2-5; 10 nucleotides match TRBD2. Germline values: CDR1 SGHRS, CDR2 YFSETQ. The CDR3 extends over 15 amino acids. V trimming: 2 bases; J trimming: 5 bases; junction bases outside the gene matches: 6. The CDR3 DNA sequence: TGCGCCAGCAGCTTAACTAGCGGGGCTTCGGAGACCCAGTACTTC. Protein sequence: CASSLTSGASETQYF.

The V call is TRBV5-1, the J call TRBJ2-1; 7 bases are a match to TRBD2. V gave up 2 bases and J gave up 3 bases; unmatched junction bases: 5. Germline V gives CDR1 SGHRS, CDR2 YFSETQ. This CDR3 has 15 residues. CDR3 protein: CASSFSSGNYNEQFF. Written as DNA, the CDR3 is TGCGCCAGCAGCTTCTCTAGCGGTAACTACAATGAGCAGTTCTTC.

The V call is TRBV6-2 or TRBV6-3, the J call TRBJ2-7; D unclear. Germline CDR1 MNHEY, CDR2 SVGEGT. V lost 5 bases to trimming and J lost 2 bases, with 10 bases between them. The CDR3 runs to 13 residues. CDR3 nucleotide sequence: TGTGCCAGCAGTGTACCCTACCCCTACGAGCAGTACTTC. Protein: CASSVPYPYEQYF.

This clone was counted once. The rearrangement joins TRBV6-5 to TRBJ2-2, with TRBD1 matching over 8 bases. Germline V gene lookup returns CDR1 MNHEY and CDR2 SVGAGI. J was trimmed by 3 bases and V by 7 bases; bases with no gene match: 7. The CDR3 spans 15 residues. The CDR3 region has the DNA TGTGCCAGCAAGGGAGACAGGGGATACACCGGGGAGCTGTTTTTT. Amino acid sequence: CASKGDRGYTGELFF.

The V gene is TRBV4-1, the J gene TRBJ2-1, with 10 bases identical to TRBD2. The germline CDR1 and CDR2 sequences are MGHRA and YSYEKL. The CDR3 sequence is 13 residues long. The ends lost 6 bases at V and 6 bases at J; junction bases unmatched: 2. CDR3 sequence: CASSRTSGNEQFF. CDR3 DNA sequence: TGCGCCAGCAGTCGGACTAGCGGCAATGAGCAGTTCTTC.

In its sample, this clone was seen once. A much more abundant neighbour one base away suggests this may be a read error. CDR3 sequence: CASSSPGSGNTIYF. The CDR3 DNA is TGTGCCAGCAGCTCCCCGGGGTCTGGAAACACCATATATTTT. The V gene is TRBV7-9, the J gene TRBJ1-3; no clear D. This CDR3 is 14 amino acids long. V was clipped by 4 bases and J by 1 base, with 8 bases between them. Germline CDR1 SEHNR, CDR2 FQNEAQ (reference sequence).

DNA for the CDR3: TGTGCCAGCAGCCAAGATTCGAGAAGTCAGCCCCAGCATTTT. Encoded protein: CASSQDSRSQPQHF. The V and J genes are TRBV3-1 (or the pseudogene TRBV3-2) and TRBJ1-5; D is ambiguous. The germline V and J ends were trimmed by 0 bases and 6 bases, with 9 bases remaining between them. Germline V gives CDR1 LGHDT, CDR2 YNNKEL (reference sequence). This CDR3 comprises 14 residues.

V and J are TRBV24-1 and TRBJ1-2; possible D gene TRBD1, 6 bases. V lost 6 bases and J lost 2, with 9 bases in between. From germline, CDR1 is KGHDR and CDR2 SFDVKD. This CDR3 comprises 13 residues. Here the CDR3 DNA reads TGTGCCACCAGTTGGACAGTAAACTATGGCTACACCTTC. Protein product: CATSWTVNYGYTF.

This chain connects TRBV10-2 to TRBJ1-2; D not resolved. The CDR3 has 13 residues. V dropped 2 bases and J dropped 4 bases, with 8 bases sitting between them. Germline loops: CDR1 WSHSY, CDR2 SAAADI. The CDR3 sequence: CASSEDGSYGYTF. The CDR3 coding sequence is TGCGCCAGCAGTGAGGACGGGAGCTATGGCTACACCTTC.

The chain uses TRBV5-1 and TRBJ1-1; D perhaps matches TRBD1 (5 bases). Trimming took 5 bases from V and 1 from J, leaving 15 bases between them. The germline CDR1 and CDR2 sequences are SGHRS and YFSETQ. This CDR3 has 15 amino acids. The CDR3 nucleotides read TGCGCCAGCAGGAAAGACAGCTCCGGGAACACTGAAGCTTTCTTT. This sequence encodes CASRKDSSGNTEAFF.

The J gene is TRBJ2-5, the V gene TRBV9, with 8 bases identical to TRBD2. This CDR3 has 15 residues. J lost 5 bases, V lost 0 bases, and 6 bases had no gene match. In germline, CDR1 is SGDLS, CDR2 YYNGEE. Here the CDR3 reads CASSVAGGPGETQYF. In nucleotides, the CDR3 is TGTGCCAGCAGCGTAGCGGGGGGGCCGGGGGAGACCCAGTACTTC.

This clone was recorded once. V usage is TRBV5-1 and J usage is TRBJ2-1, with 7 bases identical to TRBD2. The V gene's germline CDR1 is SGHRS and CDR2 YFSETQ. There are 16 residues in the CDR3. The ends lost 4 bases at V and 0 bases at J; junction bases unmatched: 7. The CDR3: CASSPATSVSYNEQFF. In DNA form, the CDR3 reads TGCGCCAGCAGCCCAGCAACTAGCGTCTCCTACAATGAGCAGTTCTTC.

The V gene is TRBV9, the J gene TRBJ2-5; maybe TRBD2 (5 bases). V was trimmed by 4 bases and J by 5 bases, leaving 15 bases between them. The CDR3 runs 14 residues. Germline V CDR1 and CDR2: SGDLS, YYNGEE. CDR3 in DNA: TGTGCCAGCAGCCCCTGGGCTACGGGGGAGACCCAGTACTTC. Translation: CASSPWATGETQYF.

This chain uses TRBV7-8 with TRBJ2-2; D possibly corresponds to TRBD1 (5 bases). CDR3 length: 15 amino acids. The germline V and J ends were trimmed by 2 bases and 6 bases, with 13 bases remaining between them. Germline assignment: CDR1 SGHVS and CDR2 FQNEAQ. The CDR3: CASSLTDWGAGELFF. The CDR3 nucleotides are TGTGCCAGCAGCTTAACCGATTGGGGCGCCGGGGAGCTGTTTTTT. The variable domain in full, completed from reference TRBV7-8 and TRBJ2-2, reads GAGVSQSPRYKVAKRGQDVALRCDPISGHVSLFWYQQALGQGPEFLTYFQNEAQLDKSGLPSDRFFAERPEGSVSTLKIQRTQQEDSAVYLCASSLTDWGAGELFFGEGSRLTVL.

V gene TRBV4-2 combines with J gene TRBJ2-7, with D unclear. V was trimmed by 0 bases and J by 6 bases, leaving 15 bases between them. The CDR3 sequence is 15 residues long. Per the germline V gene, CDR1 is LGHNA and CDR2 is YNFKEQ. CDR3 residues: CASSQDEDSTSEQYF. CDR3 in DNA: TGTGCCAGCAGCCAAGACGAGGATTCAACCTCCGAGCAGTACTTC.

The chain carries TRBV20-1 and TRBJ1-1; D gene uncertain. V was trimmed by 3 bases and J by 3 bases, leaving 11 bases between them. This CDR3 is 13 amino acids long. Germline loops: CDR1 DFQATT, CDR2 SNEGSKA (reference sequence). CDR3 nucleotide sequence: TGCAGTGCTAGTCGGGGATTAGACACTGAAGCTTTCTTT. Its protein is CSASRGLDTEAFF.

This chain joins TRBV6-2 or TRBV6-3 and TRBJ2-1; 11 bases map to TRBD2. This CDR3 spans 16 amino acids. Germline V gene data show CDR1 as MNHEY and CDR2 as SVGEGT. V lost 3 bases, J lost 4 bases, and 5 bases stayed unmatched. CDR3 region: CASSYYGTSGYNEQFF. Written as DNA, the CDR3 is TGTGCCAGCAGTTATTACGGGACTAGCGGATACAATGAGCAGTTCTTC.

The J gene is TRBJ1-1, the V gene TRBV29-1, with a weak D call TRBD1 (6 bases). This CDR3 has 14 residues. Germline-derived CDR1 and CDR2 are SQVTM and ANQGSEA. Between the trimmed V and J ends, which lost 6 bases and 0 bases, there was a span of 14 bases. The CDR3 region is CSVAITGMNTEAFF. In DNA, the CDR3 is TGCAGCGTGGCTATAACAGGGATGAACACTGAAGCTTTCTTT.

The J gene is TRBJ2-3, the V gene TRBV11-2; D uncertain. CDR1 and CDR2 (germline): SGHAT, FQNNGV. V was cut by 1 base and J by 6 bases, with 8 bases left in between. This CDR3 has 13 amino acids. DNA of the CDR3: TGTGCCAGCAGCTTAGTTATTTTGGATACGCAGTATTTT. This encodes CASSLVILDTQYF.